The 17 T cell receptor beta chains below all came from one sample that was sequenced in a study of shared clonotypes between healthy human individuals (dated by TCRdb to 2020 to 2021). Receptor libraries were prepared by the immunoSEQ multiplex PCR assay. The source is immuneACCESS, and TCRdb retained only in-frame sequences with V and J called. Part of the clones is not carried over; for the studies checked, unresolved V genes explain less than half of this, and the remainder is unexplained. The sample table records over 2 million clones; roughly 94% of these occur just once. In total, the top ten clones hold more than 0.1% of the sample. Sequencing input: naive CD4+ T cells sorted from blood. What the cell subset or site label conveys for this sample: CD45RA+ positively selected. The source is a man aged 18-30 years in good health.

The J gene is TRBJ2-2, the V gene TRBV11-3, with D perhaps matching TRBD2 (5 bases). Trimming took 4 bases from V and 10 from J, leaving 16 bases between them. There are 14 residues in the CDR3. CDR1 and CDR2 (germline): SGHNT, YENEEA. CDR3 loop: CASSSSRTEEELFF. As DNA, the CDR3 is TGTGCCAGCAGCTCCTCTCGGACTGAGGAGGAGCTGTTTTTT. Full variable domain (rest looked up from reference TRBV11-3 and TRBJ2-2): EAGVVQSPRYKIIEKKQPVAFWCNPISGHNTLYWYLQNLGQGPELLIRYENEEAVDDSQLPKDRFSAERLKGVDSTLKIQPAELGDSAVYLCASSSSRTEEELFFGEGSRLTVL.

The CDR3 DNA is TGTGCCAGCAGTGAAGCAGCAGGCGGCTATGGCTACACCTTC. Its translation is CASSEAAGGYGYTF. The chain employs TRBV6-1 and TRBJ1-2; D call uncertain. There are 14 residues in the CDR3. The germline V gene has CDR1 MNHNS and CDR2 SASEGT. V shed 0 bases and J shed 4 bases, with 9 bases lying between them.

This clone was counted once. The chain couples TRBV29-1 to TRBJ1-1; D is uncertain. Germline V gives CDR1 SQVTM, CDR2 ANQGSEA. Trimming took off 5 bases at V and 2 bases at J, with 12 bases between the two ends. The CDR3 consists of 13 residues. CDR3 sequence reads: CSVPRAGNTEAFF. DNA of the CDR3: TGCAGCGTTCCAAGGGCGGGCAACACTGAAGCTTTCTTT.

V usage is TRBV11-2 and J usage is TRBJ2-1; weak D call: TRBD2 (6 bases). With 0 bases removed from V and 7 bases from J, the gap between germline ends came to 16 bases. CDR1 SGHAT and CDR2 FQNNGV come from the germline V gene. The CDR3 extends over 16 amino acids. CDR3 sequence (DNA): TGTGCCAGCAGCTTAGATTCTGCGGGATTTTGGAATGAGCAGTTCTTC. Protein sequence: CASSLDSAGFWNEQFF.

The V and J genes are TRBV2 and TRBJ2-2; D is perhaps TRBD2 (7 bases). The CDR3 is 14 residues long. Trimming pared 7 bases from V and 4 bases from J, leaving 13 bases between. Germline V gene lookup returns CDR1 SNHLY and CDR2 FYNNEI. The CDR3 loop reads CASIGGAFTGELFF. The CDR3 DNA sequence: TGTGCCAGCATTGGGGGGGCCTTCACCGGGGAGCTGTTTTTT. The full variable domain, its missing parts supplied by reference TRBV2 and TRBJ2-2, is EPEVTQTPSHQVTQMGQEVILRCVPISNHLYFYWYRQILGQKVEFLVSFYNNEISEKSEIFDDQFSVERPDGSNFTLKIRSTKLEDSAMYFCASIGGAFTGELFFGEGSRLTVL.

The genes are TRBV6-6 and TRBJ2-5; D may correspond to TRBD1 or TRBD2 (6 bases each). CDR1 and CDR2 (germline): MNHNY, SVGAGI (reference sequence). The CDR3 length is 14 residues. The ends were cut back, 8 bases at V and 5 bases at J, with 18 bases in the middle. The CDR3 here is CASRAPGAGETQYF. The CDR3 DNA reads TGTGCCAGCCGAGCTCCAGGGGCGGGGGAGACCCAGTACTTC.

This chain joins TRBV7-2 and TRBJ2-2; 7 nucleotides align to TRBD1. The CDR3 has 15 residues. J gave up 5 bases and V 5 bases, and 8 bases lay outside the gene matches. Per germline, CDR1 SGHTA and CDR2 FQGNSA. In DNA form, the CDR3 reads TGTGCCAGCAGCCTACGACAGGGAACAACCGGGGAGCTGTTTTTT. Amino acid sequence: CASSLRQGTTGELFF.

The CDR3 nucleotides are TGTGCCAGCAGCCTAATTGGGACGGGAAGAAACGAGCAGTACTTC. This translates into CASSLIGTGRNEQYF. The rearrangement links TRBV5-6 to TRBJ2-7; possibly TRBD1 or TRBD2 for D (5 bases each). This CDR3 has 15 residues. V was shortened by 4 bases and J by 5 bases, with 19 bases between the two germline ends. CDR1 is SGHDT, CDR2 YYEEEE, per germline.

The rearrangement joins TRBV6-5 to TRBJ1-3; TRBD1 matches 7 bases. Germline V gene sequence: CDR1 MNHEY, CDR2 SVGAGI. The CDR3 totals 15 residues. V was clipped by 2 bases and J by 5 bases; unmatched bases: 6. The chain's CDR3 is CASSYAGGKRNTIYF. The DNA of the CDR3 is TGTGCCAGCAGTTACGCAGGGGGGAAGAGAAACACCATATATTTT.

The genes are TRBV28 and TRBJ1-1, with D hard to call. The germline gives CDR1 MDHEN, CDR2 SYDVKM. Trimming removed 5 bases at V and 2 bases at J, with 18 bases between. The CDR3 loop spans 16 amino acids. DNA for the CDR3: TGTGCCAGCAGTCCCGCCCGGGGAGTGTCTAACACTGAAGCTTTCTTT. This translates into CASSPARGVSNTEAFF.

V and J are TRBV14 and TRBJ2-3, with TRBD2 identical over 14 bases. The germline V gene has CDR1 SGHDN and CDR2 FVKESK. The CDR3 spans 19 residues. V gave up 4 bases and J gave up 4 bases; unmatched junction bases: 13. DNA for the CDR3: TGTGCCAGCAGCCGCTCCTTCGGGACTAGCGGGAGTTGGTCAGATACGCAGTATTTT. It encodes CASSRSFGTSGSWSDTQYF.

The chain has TRBV6-6 and TRBJ2-2; D call uncertain. Trimming shortened V by 2 bases and J by 3 bases, and 10 bases separated the two germline ends. Germline CDR1 MNHNY, CDR2 SVGAGI (reference sequence). CDR3 length: 15 residues. The CDR3 coding sequence is TGTGCCAGCAGTTACGGGGATTGGGACACCGGGGAGCTGTTTTTT. Protein: CASSYGDWDTGELFF.

The rearrangement joins TRBV4-3 to TRBJ2-2; 7 nucleotides agree with TRBD2. The CDR3 is made up of 16 amino acids. Germline CDR1 is LGHNA and CDR2 is YSLEER. The junction had 7 bases not matched to a gene; V was cut back by 1 base and J by 5 bases. In DNA, the CDR3 is TGCGCCAGCAGCCAAGGCTTACTGCGGGAGACCGGGGAGCTGTTTTTT. As protein: CASSQGLLRETGELFF.

The rearrangement uses TRBV6-6 and TRBJ2-5, with 9 positions matching TRBD2. This CDR3 comprises 14 residues. The germline CDR1 and CDR2 sequences are MNHNY and SVGAGI (reference sequence). With 4 bases clipped from V and 5 bases from J, the junction kept 5 bases outside the gene matches. CDR3 in DNA: TGTGCCAGCAGTTTTTCTAGCGGGAAGGAGACCCAGTACTTC. Its protein is CASSFSSGKETQYF.

As for this clone: The sample holds other DNA sequences that translate to the same CDR3. The chain recombines TRBV5-4 with TRBJ2-7, with D uncertain. The V end lost 0 bases, the J end lost 0 bases, and 7 bases lay between the germline ends. In germline, CDR1 is SGHNT, CDR2 YYREEE (reference sequence). The CDR3 is 14 amino acids. The CDR3, as DNA: TGTGCCAGCAGCTTGGAGGTGAGCTCCTACGAGCAGTACTTC. Its protein product is CASSLEVSSYEQYF.

The chain uses TRBV5-1 and TRBJ1-6; D possibly corresponds to TRBD1 (5 bases). Germline V CDR1 and CDR2: SGHRS, YFSETQ. Between the trimmed V and J ends, which lost 0 bases and 7 bases, there was a span of 11 bases. CDR3 length: 15 residues. The CDR3 sequence is CASSLDSKGNSPLHF. CDR3 coding DNA: TGCGCCAGCAGCTTGGACAGCAAGGGGAATTCACCCCTCCACTTT.

The chain has TRBV28 and TRBJ2-7; unclear D gene. The germline V gene encodes CDR1 MDHEN and CDR2 SYDVKM. V lost 7 bases, J lost 0 bases, and 7 bases lay in between. CDR3 length: 12 residues. CDR3 amino acids: CASNGYSYEQYF. The CDR3 DNA follows: TGTGCCAGCAACGGGTACTCCTACGAGCAGTACTTC.